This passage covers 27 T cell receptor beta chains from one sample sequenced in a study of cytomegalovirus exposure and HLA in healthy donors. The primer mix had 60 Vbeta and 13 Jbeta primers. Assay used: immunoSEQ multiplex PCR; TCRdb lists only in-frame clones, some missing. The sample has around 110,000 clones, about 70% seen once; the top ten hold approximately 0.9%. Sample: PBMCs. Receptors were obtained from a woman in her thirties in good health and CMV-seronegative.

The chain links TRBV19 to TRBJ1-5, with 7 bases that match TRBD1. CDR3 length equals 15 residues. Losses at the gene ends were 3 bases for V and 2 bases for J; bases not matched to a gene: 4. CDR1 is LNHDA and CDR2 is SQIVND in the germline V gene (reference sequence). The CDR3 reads CASSIGGTGNQPQHF. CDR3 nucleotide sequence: TGTGCCAGTAGTATTGGGGGGACAGGCAATCAGCCCCAGCATTTT.

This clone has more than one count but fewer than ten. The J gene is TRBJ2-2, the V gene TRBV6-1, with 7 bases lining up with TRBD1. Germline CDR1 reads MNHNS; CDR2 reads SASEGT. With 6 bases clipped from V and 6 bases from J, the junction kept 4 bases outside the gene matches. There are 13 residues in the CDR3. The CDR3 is CASREGAAGELFF. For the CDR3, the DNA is TGTGCCAGCAGAGAGGGGGCTGCCGGGGAGCTGTTTTTT.

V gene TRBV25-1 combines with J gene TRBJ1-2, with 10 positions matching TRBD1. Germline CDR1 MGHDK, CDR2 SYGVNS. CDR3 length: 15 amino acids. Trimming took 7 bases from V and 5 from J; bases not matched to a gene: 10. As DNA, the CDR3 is TGTGCCAGCAACTCGGACAGGGGGGCTGGGTATGGCTACACCTTC. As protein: CASNSDRGAGYGYTF.

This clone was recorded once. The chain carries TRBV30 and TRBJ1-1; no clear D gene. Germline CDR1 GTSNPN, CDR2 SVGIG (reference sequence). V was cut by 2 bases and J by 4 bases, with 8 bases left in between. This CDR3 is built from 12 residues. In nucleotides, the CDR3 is TGTGCCTGGAGTTCCTCAGGCACTGAAGCTTTCTTT. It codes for CAWSSSGTEAFF.

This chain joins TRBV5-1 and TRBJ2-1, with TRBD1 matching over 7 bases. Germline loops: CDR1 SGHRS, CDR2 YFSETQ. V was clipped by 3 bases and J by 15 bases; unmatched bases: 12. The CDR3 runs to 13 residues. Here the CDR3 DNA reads TGCGCCAGCAGCTCCACCCGACAGGGCCGAGGGTTCTTC. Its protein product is CASSSTRQGRGFF.

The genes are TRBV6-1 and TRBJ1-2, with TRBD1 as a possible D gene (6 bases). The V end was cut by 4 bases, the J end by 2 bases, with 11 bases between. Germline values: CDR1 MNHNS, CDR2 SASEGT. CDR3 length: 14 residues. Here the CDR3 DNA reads TGTGCCAGCAGTGGAGGACAGATAAACTATGGCTACACCTTC. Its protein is CASSGGQINYGYTF.

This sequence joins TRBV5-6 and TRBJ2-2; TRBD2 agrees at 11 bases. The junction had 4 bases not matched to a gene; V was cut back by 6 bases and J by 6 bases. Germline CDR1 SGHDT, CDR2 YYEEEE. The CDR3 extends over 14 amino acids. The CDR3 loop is CASKDSGRAGELFF. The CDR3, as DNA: TGTGCCAGCAAAGATAGCGGGAGGGCCGGGGAGCTGTTTTTT.

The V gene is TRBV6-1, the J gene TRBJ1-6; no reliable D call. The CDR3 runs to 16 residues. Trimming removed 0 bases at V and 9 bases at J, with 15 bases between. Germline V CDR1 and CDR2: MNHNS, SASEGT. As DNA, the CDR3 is TGTGCCAGCAGTGAAGCGGGAGGGCCGCCACTTTCACCCCTCCACTTT. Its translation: CASSEAGGPPLSPLHF.

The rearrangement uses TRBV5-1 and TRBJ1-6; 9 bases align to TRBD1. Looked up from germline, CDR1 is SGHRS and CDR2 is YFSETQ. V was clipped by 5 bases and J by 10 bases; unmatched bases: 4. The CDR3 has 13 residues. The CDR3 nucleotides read TGCGCCAGCAGACGGACAGGGGAATCACCCCTCCACTTT. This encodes CASRRTGESPLHF.

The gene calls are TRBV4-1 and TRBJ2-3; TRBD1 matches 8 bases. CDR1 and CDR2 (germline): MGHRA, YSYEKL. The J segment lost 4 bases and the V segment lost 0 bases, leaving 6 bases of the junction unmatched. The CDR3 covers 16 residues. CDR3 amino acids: CASSQDDRGLADTQYF. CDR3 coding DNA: TGCGCCAGCAGCCAAGATGACAGGGGTTTGGCAGATACGCAGTATTTT.

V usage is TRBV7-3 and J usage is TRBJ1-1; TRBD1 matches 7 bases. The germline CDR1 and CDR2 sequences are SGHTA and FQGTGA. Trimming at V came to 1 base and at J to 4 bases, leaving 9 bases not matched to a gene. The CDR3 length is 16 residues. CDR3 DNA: TGTGCCAGCAGCTTAAGCCCGGACAGGAAGGGCACTGAAGCTTTCTTT. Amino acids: CASSLSPDRKGTEAFF.

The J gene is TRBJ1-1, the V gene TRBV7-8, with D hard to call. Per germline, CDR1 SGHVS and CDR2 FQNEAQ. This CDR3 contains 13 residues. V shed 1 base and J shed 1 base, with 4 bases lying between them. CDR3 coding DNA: TGTGCCAGCAGCTTAGGCAGGAACACTGAAGCTTTCTTT. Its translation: CASSLGRNTEAFF.

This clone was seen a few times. This CDR3 is CAWSGTSGVANEQFF. The CDR3 DNA reads as TGTGCCTGGAGTGGGACTAGCGGGGTCGCCAATGAGCAGTTCTTC. The rearrangement uses TRBV30 and TRBJ2-1; 12 positions agree with TRBD2. Germline V gene data show CDR1 as GTSNPN and CDR2 as SVGIG (reference sequence). V trimming: 1 base; J trimming: 6 bases; junction bases outside the gene matches: 4. This CDR3 comprises 15 residues.

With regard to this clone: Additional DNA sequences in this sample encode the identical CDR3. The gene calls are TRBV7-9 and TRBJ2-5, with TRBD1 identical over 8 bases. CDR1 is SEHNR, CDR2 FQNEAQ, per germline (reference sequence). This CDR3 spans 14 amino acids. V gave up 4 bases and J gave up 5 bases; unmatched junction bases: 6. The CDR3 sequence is CASSSGQGRETQYF. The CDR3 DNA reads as TGTGCCAGCAGCTCAGGACAGGGACGGGAGACCCAGTACTTC.

DNA of the CDR3: TGTGCCAGCAGCTTCCGGGGGACACTAGCGGGAGAGGTAAGCAATGAGCAGTTCTTC. Residues: CASSFRGTLAGEVSNEQFF. The J gene is TRBJ2-1, the V gene TRBV11-2; 11 bases agree with TRBD2. The ends lost 3 bases at V and 6 bases at J; junction bases unmatched: 16. CDR1 SGHAT and CDR2 FQNNGV come from the germline V gene. The CDR3 extends over 19 amino acids.

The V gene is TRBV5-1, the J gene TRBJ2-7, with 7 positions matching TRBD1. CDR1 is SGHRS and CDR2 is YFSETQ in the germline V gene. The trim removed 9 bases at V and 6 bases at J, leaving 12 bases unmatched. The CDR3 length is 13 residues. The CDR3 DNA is TGCGCCACCAAACCAGGGAACAGGGGCGAGCAGTACTTC. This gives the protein CATKPGNRGEQYF.

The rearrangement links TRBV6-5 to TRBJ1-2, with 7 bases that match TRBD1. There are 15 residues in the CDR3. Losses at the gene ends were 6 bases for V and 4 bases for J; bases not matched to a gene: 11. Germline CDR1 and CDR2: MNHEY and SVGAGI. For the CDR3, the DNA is TGTGCCAGCAGCGTTGCAGGGGGTCAGGGCTATGGCTACACCTTC. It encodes CASSVAGGQGYGYTF.

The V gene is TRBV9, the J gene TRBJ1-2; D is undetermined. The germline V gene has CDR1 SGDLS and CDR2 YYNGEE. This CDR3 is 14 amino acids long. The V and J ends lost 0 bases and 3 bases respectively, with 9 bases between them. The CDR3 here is CASSVAEIDYGYTF. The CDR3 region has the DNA TGTGCCAGCAGCGTAGCGGAGATCGACTATGGCTACACCTTC. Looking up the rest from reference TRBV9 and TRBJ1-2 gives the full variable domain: DSGVTQTPKHLITATGQRVTLRCSPRSGDLSVYWYQQSLDQGLQFLIQYYNGEERAKGNILERFSAQQFPDLHSELNLSSLELGDSALYFCASSVAEIDYGYTFGSGTRLTVV.

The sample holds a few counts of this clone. The CDR3 region is CASSYHLQGLAEAFF. The CDR3 region has the DNA TGTGCCAGCAGTTACCATCTTCAGGGGCTAGCTGAAGCTTTCTTT. The J gene is TRBJ1-1, the V gene TRBV6-5; perhaps TRBD1 as D (6 bases). The CDR3 length is 15 residues. Trimming took 2 bases from V and 6 from J, leaving 16 bases between them. The germline gives CDR1 MNHEY, CDR2 SVGAGI.

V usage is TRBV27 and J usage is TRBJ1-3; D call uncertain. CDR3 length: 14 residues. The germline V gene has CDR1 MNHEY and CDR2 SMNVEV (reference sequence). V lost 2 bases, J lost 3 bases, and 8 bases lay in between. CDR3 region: CASSLRGNGNTIYF. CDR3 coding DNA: TGTGCCAGCAGTTTACGGGGAAATGGAAACACCATATATTTT.

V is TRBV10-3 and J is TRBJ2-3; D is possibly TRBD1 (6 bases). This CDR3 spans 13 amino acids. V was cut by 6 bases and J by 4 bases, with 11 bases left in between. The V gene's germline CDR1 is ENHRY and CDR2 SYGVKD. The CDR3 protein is CAISRGRADTQYF. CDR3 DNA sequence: TGTGCCATCAGCAGGGGTAGGGCAGATACGCAGTATTTT.

This CDR3 is CASSIVVGGYNEQFF. In DNA, the CDR3 is TGTGCCAGTAGTATTGTTGTGGGGGGGTACAATGAGCAGTTCTTC. This chain uses TRBV19 with TRBJ2-1; the match to TRBD2 covers 7 bases. Germline loops: CDR1 LNHDA, CDR2 SQIVND (reference sequence). After removal of 3 bases from V and 4 bases from J, the junction contained 6 bases not matched to a gene. The CDR3 consists of 15 residues.

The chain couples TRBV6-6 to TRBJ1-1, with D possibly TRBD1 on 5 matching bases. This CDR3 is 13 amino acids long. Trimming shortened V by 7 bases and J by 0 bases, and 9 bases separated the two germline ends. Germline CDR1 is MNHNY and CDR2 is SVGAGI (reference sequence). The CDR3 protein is CASTTRVNTEAFF. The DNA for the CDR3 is TGTGCCAGCACCACCAGGGTGAACACTGAAGCTTTCTTT.

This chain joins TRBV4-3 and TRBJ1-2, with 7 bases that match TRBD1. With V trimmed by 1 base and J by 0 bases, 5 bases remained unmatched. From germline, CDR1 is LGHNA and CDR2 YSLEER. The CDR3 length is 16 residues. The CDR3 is CASSQVRGDPNYGYTF. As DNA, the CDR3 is TGCGCCAGCAGCCAAGTCAGGGGGGATCCTAACTATGGCTACACCTTC.

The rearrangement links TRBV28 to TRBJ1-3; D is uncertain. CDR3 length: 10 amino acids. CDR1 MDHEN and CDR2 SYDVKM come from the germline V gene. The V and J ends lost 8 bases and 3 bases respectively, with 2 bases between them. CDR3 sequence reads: CASYGNTIYF. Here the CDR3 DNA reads TGTGCCAGCTATGGAAACACCATATATTTT.

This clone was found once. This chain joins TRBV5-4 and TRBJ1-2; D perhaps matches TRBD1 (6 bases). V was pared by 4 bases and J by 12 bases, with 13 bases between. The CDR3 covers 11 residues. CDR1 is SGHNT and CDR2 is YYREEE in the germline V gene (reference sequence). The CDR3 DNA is TGTGCCAGCAGCGGCCCGGGGGGGCACACCTTC. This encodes CASSGPGGHTF.

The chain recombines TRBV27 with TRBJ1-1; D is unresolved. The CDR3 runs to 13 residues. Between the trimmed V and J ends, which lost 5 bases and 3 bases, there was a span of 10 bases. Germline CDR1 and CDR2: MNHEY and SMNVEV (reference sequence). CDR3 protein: CASSLNLYTEAFF. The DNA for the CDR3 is TGTGCCAGCAGTCTAAATTTGTACACTGAAGCTTTCTTT.